In its sample, the clone carrying this TCR beta chain was seen many times. Antigen unknown. These data are taken from a study of T cells in Graves' hyperthyroidism and ophthalmopathy. Findings of the study overall: Through a model of 13 V-J features, ophthalmopathy was separated from stable hyperthyroidism. Among thyroid clonotypes expanded above 0.001, most also appeared in blood.

From RNA transcripts, TCR beta CDR3 regions were amplified. The HTBI primer set drove a first-round RT-PCR of the TCR CDR3. TCRdb passed the multiplex PCR reads through MiXCR, listing each CDR3 protein once. The table includes around 300,000 distinct CDR3 sequences, about 14% detected once. PBMCs were sourced from approximately 9 ml fresh peripheral blood. The V gene's germline CDR1 is DFQATT and CDR2 SNEGSKA (reference sequence). The V and J ends lost 3 bases and 0 bases respectively, with 11 bases between them. The CDR3 length is 14 residues. What was sequenced was blood. V is TRBV20-1 and J is TRBJ2-5, with D uncertain. This clonotype originated in a woman in her twenties or thirties with Graves' hyperthyroidism that later progressed to Graves' ophthalmopathy. The CDR3 sequence is CSASRGEDQETQYF. CDR3 in DNA: TGCAGTGCTAGTAGAGGTGAAGACCAAGAGACCCAGTACTTC.